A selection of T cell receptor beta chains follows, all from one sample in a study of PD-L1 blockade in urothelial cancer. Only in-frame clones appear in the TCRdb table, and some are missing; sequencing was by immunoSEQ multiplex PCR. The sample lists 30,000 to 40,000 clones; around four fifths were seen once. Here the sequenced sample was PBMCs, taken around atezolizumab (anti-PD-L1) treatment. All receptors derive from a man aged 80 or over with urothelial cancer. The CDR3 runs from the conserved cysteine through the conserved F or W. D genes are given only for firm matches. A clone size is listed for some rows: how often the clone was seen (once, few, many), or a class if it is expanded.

TGCGCCAGCAGCTTCCCCTCACAAGGCCGGGACTATGGCTACACCTTC,CASSFPSQGRDYGYTF,TRBJ1-2,TRBV5-1,-,few
TGTGCCATCACCCGACAGGGAACGGGCTATGGCTACACCTTC,CAITRQGTGYGYTF,TRBJ1-2,TRBV10-3,TRBD1,-
TGTGCCAGCAGCTTAGGGACAGGGGGCCCTACAACTAATGAAAAACTGTTTTTT,CASSLGTGGPTTNEKLFF,TRBJ1-4,TRBV7-9,TRBD1,-
TGTGCCAGCAGCCCCGACCCGGCGGGCTATGGCTACACCTTC,CASSPDPAGYGYTF,TRBJ1-2,TRBV7-2,-,few
TGTGCCAGCAGCCCTTCGGCGGGACAGGGTAACACTGAAGCTTTCTTT,CASSPSAGQGNTEAFF,TRBJ1-1,TRBV25-1,TRBD1,-
TGCAGCGTTATGGGACTAGCGGGAGTGAATGAGCAGTTCTTC,CSVMGLAGVNEQFF,TRBJ2-1,TRBV29-1,TRBD2,-
TGCGCCAGCAGCCAAGGACTAGCGGGACAAGAGACCCAGTACTTC,CASSQGLAGQETQYF,TRBJ2-5,TRBV4-1,TRBD2,-
TGTGCCAGTAGTAAGGTCTCTAGCGACACCGGGGAGCTGTTTTTT,CASSKVSSDTGELFF,TRBJ2-2,TRBV19,-,-
TGTGCCAGTAGTATAGCGGGGGAGGGGAACATTCAGTACTTC,CASSIAGEGNIQYF,TRBJ2-4,TRBV19,TRBD2,-
TGTGCCAGCAGCCCAGACAGGGGTCTTGGCTATGGCTACACCTTC,CASSPDRGLGYGYTF,TRBJ1-2,TRBV6-6,TRBD1,-
TGTGCCAGCTCACCGAAAGGGGGCATCTATGGCTACACCTTC,CASSPKGGIYGYTF,TRBJ1-2,TRBV18,TRBD1,-
TGCAGCGTTCTGACAGGGGGGGATGAAAAACTGTTTTTT,CSVLTGGDEKLFF,TRBJ1-4,TRBV29-1,TRBD1,-
TGTGCCAGCTCACCAGGCGGCCAGAAAAACACCGGGGAGCTGTTTTTT,CASSPGGQKNTGELFF,TRBJ2-2,TRBV18,-,-
TGTGCCAGCAGTTCGGCCGGGACAGGGGCCCTTTTTGGCTACACCTTC,CASSSAGTGALFGYTF,TRBJ1-2,TRBV11-2,TRBD1,-
TGTGCCAGCAGCTTAGTGACTCCAACTAATGAAAAACTGTTTTTT,CASSLVTPTNEKLFF,TRBJ1-4,TRBV7-9,-,-
TGTGCCAGCGCGGCGGACAGGGGCACCTACGAGCAGTACTTC,CASAADRGTYEQYF,TRBJ2-7,TRBV2,TRBD1,-
TGTGCCAGAAGCTCGGTGAGTCCCCAGCATTTT,CARSSVSPQHF,TRBJ1-5,TRBV5-3,-,-
TGTGCCAGTAGTATGAACGGGGGTGAAAAACTGTTTTTT,CASSMNGGEKLFF,TRBJ1-4,TRBV19,-,-
TGTGCCAGTAGTAGTGCCGGGACAGGGGGCGAGACCCAGTACTTC,CASSSAGTGGETQYF,TRBJ2-5,TRBV19,TRBD1,-
TGTGCCAGCAGCTTAGACGGTAAATATGAGCAGTTCTTC,CASSLDGKYEQFF,TRBJ2-1,TRBV7-9,-,-
TGTGCCAGCTCACCGGTCGGGTCGGAGACCCAGTACTTC,CASSPVGSETQYF,TRBJ2-5,TRBV18,-,-
TGTGCCAGTAGTACCCGCGTCCCGGGACTAGCGGGAGGTAGGGGTAGAGCCTCCTACAATGAGCAGTTCTTC,CASSTRVPGLAGGRGRASYNEQFF,TRBJ2-1,TRBV19,TRBD2,-
TGTGCCAGCAGCCCCTCGGGTTCAGGGGGCCGCGAGCAGTACTTC,CASSPSGSGGREQYF,TRBJ2-7,TRBV27,TRBD1,-
TGTGCCAGCAGCGAAAGCGGGGGGCTAGGAAACACCATATATTTT,CASSESGGLGNTIYF,TRBJ1-3,TRBV6-1,-,-
TGTGCCAGCACCACGGCGGGAGGGGCCACCGGGGAGCTGTTTTTT,CASTTAGGATGELFF,TRBJ2-2,TRBV18,TRBD2,-
TGCGCCAGCGGAGCCAGTGTGAACACTGAAGCTTTCTTT,CASGASVNTEAFF,TRBJ1-1,TRBV10-1,-,-
TGTGCCAGCAGCCCAACGGGGGGCACAGATACGCAGTATTTT,CASSPTGGTDTQYF,TRBJ2-3,TRBV11-2,-,-
TGTGCCAGCTCACCCGGGACAGGGGTCTCTGGAAACACCATATATTTT,CASSPGTGVSGNTIYF,TRBJ1-3,TRBV18,TRBD1,-
TGTGCCAGCAGTCGACTTAACACAGATACGCAGTATTTT,CASSRLNTDTQYF,TRBJ2-3,TRBV28,-,-
TGTGCCAGCAGGCGGGGGGATAGCAATCAGCCCCAGCATTTT,CASRRGDSNQPQHF,TRBJ1-5,TRBV2,-,-
TGCAGTGCCCCCGACAGAGAAGCTTTCTTT,CSAPDREAFF,TRBJ1-1,TRBV20-1,-,-
TGTGCCAGCAGTTTAGAAGCATATAACTATGGCTACACCTTC,CASSLEAYNYGYTF,TRBJ1-2,TRBV6-5,-,-
TGTGCCAGCAGATCCCTAGCGGGAGGGCCGGTCGGGGAGCTGTTTTTT,CASRSLAGGPVGELFF,TRBJ2-2,TRBV7-2,TRBD2,-
TGCGCCAGCAGCCAAGATGGGACGACAGGGGTTCATCAGCCCCAGCATTTT,CASSQDGTTGVHQPQHF,TRBJ1-5,TRBV4-1,TRBD1,-
TGTGCCAGCAGTGAAGCGTGGCAGGGGGATACGCAGTATTTT,CASSEAWQGDTQYF,TRBJ2-3,TRBV6-1,-,-
TGCGCCAGCAGCTTGGCGGGGGGCAGGTCCCAAGAGACCCAGTACTTC,CASSLAGGRSQETQYF,TRBJ2-5,TRBV5-1,-,-
TGTGCCAGCAGTAACAGGGTTTCCGCAGATACGCAGTATTTT,CASSNRVSADTQYF,TRBJ2-3,TRBV6-5,-,-
TGCGCCAGCAGCTTGGTGGAGGACAACACTGAAGCTTTCTTT,CASSLVEDNTEAFF,TRBJ1-1,TRBV5-1,-,few
TGCGCCAGCAGCTTGGGTGACAGGGTCGTTTATGGCTACACCTTC,CASSLGDRVVYGYTF,TRBJ1-2,TRBV5-1,TRBD1,-
TGTGCCAGCAGTGGGACTAGGATCTACGAGCAGTACTTC,CASSGTRIYEQYF,TRBJ2-7,TRBV28,TRBD2,-
TGCGCCAGCAGCCAAGATACCCCTAGCCTCTACGAGCAGTACTTC,CASSQDTPSLYEQYF,TRBJ2-7,TRBV4-1,-,-
TGCGCCAGCAGCTCCGGACAGGTCACAGATACGCAGTATTTT,CASSSGQVTDTQYF,TRBJ2-3,TRBV5-1,TRBD1,-
TGTGCCATCAGTGAGACTCCGGGACAGGGGATGTGGCAGTACTTC,CAISETPGQGMWQYF,TRBJ2-7,TRBV10-3,TRBD1,-
TGTGCCAGCAGCCGCGGGGATGAGCAGTTCTTC,CASSRGDEQFF,TRBJ2-1,TRBV5-5,-,-
TGCGCCAGCAGGGGCGGCAATCAGCCCCAGCATTTT,CASRGGNQPQHF,TRBJ1-5,TRBV10-2,-,few
TGTGCCAGCGAACGGGAGGTCTCCTACAATGAGCAGTTCTTC,CASEREVSYNEQFF,TRBJ2-1,TRBV7-9,TRBD2,few
TGTGCCAGCTCACCACCGGCAACGGGAGAGGAGCAGTTCTTC,CASSPPATGEEQFF,TRBJ2-1,TRBV18,-,-
TGTGCCTGGGGACAGACTAATGAAAAACTGTTTTTT,CAWGQTNEKLFF,TRBJ1-4,TRBV30,-,-
TGTGCCAGCAGTGAAGATGGTCGCAGGCACATCTATGGCTACACCTTC,CASSEDGRRHIYGYTF,TRBJ1-2,TRBV2,-,-
TGCGCCAGCAGCCAGCTGCCGACCGGAGCAGATGGCTACACCTTC,CASSQLPTGADGYTF,TRBJ1-2,TRBV4-1,-,-
TGCGCCAGCAGCAGGGGGACAGGGGGCGACGAGACCCAGTACTTC,CASSRGTGGDETQYF,TRBJ2-5,TRBV5-1,TRBD1,-
TGCAGTGCTGCGGTGAGCTATGGCTACACCTTC,CSAAVSYGYTF,TRBJ1-2,TRBV20-1,-,-
TGTGCCAGCAGCAACGCGGGACAGTACTACGAGCAGTACTTC,CASSNAGQYYEQYF,TRBJ2-7,TRBV7-2,-,-
TGTGCCAGCAGTTTACGGAGAGAGAACACTGAAGCTTTCTTT,CASSLRRENTEAFF,TRBJ1-1,TRBV28,-,-
TGTGCCATCACGGCGGGAGGTAATTTCGATGAGCAGTTCTTC,CAITAGGNFDEQFF,TRBJ2-1,TRBV10-3,TRBD2,-